This TCR beta chain was sequenced for a study of human T cells and chemical hapten exposure. Turning to the study itself: Patch tests containing 0.01% DPC, applied to the upper back, were read at 6 days.

Time point here: patch test 1, 2 weeks after DPC sensitization. As for treatment: therapeutic diphenylcyclopropenone sensitization with weekly scalp DPC. The CDR3 has 16 residues. Trimming shortened V by 0 bases and J by 1 base, and 16 bases separated the two germline ends. CDR1 SQVTM and CDR2 ANQGSEA come from the germline V gene. This clonotype has more than one count but fewer than ten. TCRdb redid the calling of the RACE reads with MiXCR, one entry per CDR3 protein. The sample has approximately 110,000 distinct CDR3 sequences; about 10% are singletons. The chain has TRBV29-1 and TRBJ2-7; perhaps TRBD2 as D (6 bases). This receptor was identified in a woman in her forties with alopecia areata. Some clones in this sample may be carry-over from other donors' samples. The sequenced sample was whole blood, obtained in connection with sensitization to the hapten diphenylcyclopropenone (DPC). The CDR3 reads CSVEDPSRRGSYEQYF. CDR3 nucleotides: TGCAGCGTTGAAGATCCCTCCCGGAGGGGTTCCTACGAGCAGTACTTC.